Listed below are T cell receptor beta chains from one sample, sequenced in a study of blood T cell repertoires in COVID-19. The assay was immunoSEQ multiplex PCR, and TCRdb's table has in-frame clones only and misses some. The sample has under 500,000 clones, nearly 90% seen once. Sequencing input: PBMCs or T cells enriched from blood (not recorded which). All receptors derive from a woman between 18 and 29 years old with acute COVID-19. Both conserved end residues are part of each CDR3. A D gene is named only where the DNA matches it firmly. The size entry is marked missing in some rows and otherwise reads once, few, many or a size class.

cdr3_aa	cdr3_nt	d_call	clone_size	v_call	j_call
CASSEMRLAGMVYEQFF	TGTGCCAGCAGTGAAATGCGGCTAGCGGGGATGGTATATGAGCAGTTCTTC	TRBD2	.	TRBV25-1	TRBJ2-1
CASRGTDSNTGELFF	TGTGCCAGCAGGGGGACAGACTCGAACACCGGGGAGCTGTTTTTT	TRBD1	.	TRBV5-5	TRBJ2-2
CASSFGGLANSYEQYF	TGTGCCAGCAGCTTCGGGGGACTAGCCAATTCTTACGAGCAGTACTTC	TRBD2	.	TRBV7-8	TRBJ2-7
CASSPGGNTIYF	TGTGCCAGCAGCCCAGGGGGAAACACCATATATTTT	.	.	TRBV7-9	TRBJ1-3
CASSPLAASYNEQFF	TGTGCCAGCTCACCTCTAGCGGCCTCCTACAATGAGCAGTTCTTC	TRBD2	.	TRBV18	TRBJ2-1
CASSPRASGGVSYNEQFF	TGTGCCAGCAGCCCCCGGGCTAGCGGGGGGGTTTCCTACAATGAGCAGTTCTTC	TRBD2	.	TRBV7-3	TRBJ2-1
CASSLGTGTGNTIYF	TGTGCCAGCAGCTTGGGAACAGGGACCGGAAACACCATATATTTT	.	.	TRBV7-6	TRBJ1-3
CASSYRRADTQYF	TGTGCCAGCAGTTACCGCAGGGCAGATACGCAGTATTTT	.	.	TRBV6-5	TRBJ2-3
CSVAGGGAGYTF	TGCAGCGTTGCGGGGGGAGGCGCTGGCTACACCTTC	.	.	TRBV29-1	TRBJ1-2
CASSVGTSGNYEQYF	TGTGCCAGCAGCGTTGGGACTAGCGGAAACTACGAGCAGTACTTC	TRBD2	.	TRBV11-2	TRBJ2-7
CASSTGYSPLHF	TGTGCCAGCAGCACAGGCTATTCACCCCTCCACTTT	.	.	TRBV5-8	TRBJ1-6
CASSKSGANEQFF	TGTGCCAGCAGCAAGAGTGGGGCCAATGAGCAGTTCTTC	.	once	TRBV3-1/TRBV3-2	TRBJ2-1
CASSQFSENQPQHF	TGTGCCAGCTCACAGTTTAGTGAAAATCAGCCCCAGCATTTT	.	.	TRBV18	TRBJ1-5
CASRQGADTQYF	TGCGCCAGTAGACAGGGGGCAGATACGCAGTATTTT	TRBD1	.	TRBV10-2	TRBJ2-3
CASAGLLAKNIQYF	TGTGCCAGCGCAGGGTTACTAGCCAAAAACATTCAGTACTTC	.	.	TRBV27	TRBJ2-4